The count of the clone carrying this T cell receptor (beta chain) is one. Investigators reverse transcribed all isolated RNA, so they sequenced expressed TCRB transcripts. Sequencing used immunoSEQ multiplex PCR; TCRdb keeps in-frame clones, though not all of them. The sample gives roughly 370,000 clones, 14% of which show up once; roughly 0.036% is in the top ten. Germline CDR1 reads SGHNT; CDR2 reads YYREEE (reference sequence). Trimming removed 4 bases from V and 3 bases from J; junction bases left unmatched: 13. This CDR3 has 16 amino acids. This sample stems from a study of beta chain features in type 1 diabetes.

This clonotype was obtained from a man aged 25-45 years in good health. The source material was naive CD4+ T cells from blood. The V and J genes are TRBV5-4 and TRBJ2-7, with TRBD1 matching 7 bases. CDR3 DNA: TGTGCCAGCAGCCCATCTCGGGACAGAGGGATCTACGAGCAGTACTTC. Translated, it gives CASSPSRDRGIYEQYF.